This entry lists 5 T cell receptor beta chains sequenced from one sample in a study of blood T cell repertoires in COVID-19. Sequencing was performed with immunoSEQ multiplex PCR; in TCRdb, only in-frame clones are kept and a portion is missing. The sample includes under 200,000 clones, about four fifths of them seen just once. Sequencing input: PBMCs or T cells enriched from blood (not recorded which). These receptors were collected from a woman in her fifties or sixties who had recovered from COVID-19.

In nucleotides, the CDR3 is TGTGCCAGCACCAAATTTGGGGAGGGGCGATACAATGAGCAGTTCTTC. Protein product: CASTKFGEGRYNEQFF. This rearrangement joins TRBV7-8 to TRBJ2-1; 7 bases are a match to TRBD2. This CDR3 has 16 residues. Germline CDR1 is SGHVS and CDR2 is FQNEAQ. J lost 4 bases, V lost 7 bases, and 13 bases had no gene match. Full variable domain (missing parts from reference TRBV7-8 and TRBJ2-1): GAGVSQSPRYKVAKRGQDVALRCDPISGHVSLFWYQQALGQGPEFLTYFQNEAQLDKSGLPSDRFFAERPEGSVSTLKIQRTQQEDSAVYLCASTKFGEGRYNEQFFGPGTRLTVL.

The gene calls are TRBV7-2 and TRBJ2-5, with D possibly matching TRBD2 (7 bases). V was clipped by 8 bases and J by 2 bases, with 18 bases between them. The length of the CDR3 is 15 residues. Germline CDR1 is SGHTA and CDR2 is FQGNSA. CDR3 sequence: CASGGGWGVQETQYF. The CDR3 DNA sequence: TGTGCCAGCGGGGGGGGCTGGGGAGTTCAAGAGACCCAGTACTTC.

The chain carries TRBV5-1 and TRBJ2-5, with D perhaps matching TRBD2 (7 bases). The length of the CDR3 is 15 residues. Trimming shortened V by 4 bases and J by 5 bases, and 18 bases separated the two germline ends. The V gene's germline CDR1 is SGHRS and CDR2 YFSETQ. DNA for the CDR3: TGCGCCAGCAGCCCTCTTCGAGGGGGGGTGGAGACCCAGTACTTC. Protein product: CASSPLRGGVETQYF.

J is TRBJ1-6 and V is TRBV4-1; TRBD1 is a possible D gene (5 bases). Germline V gene lookup returns CDR1 MGHRA and CDR2 YSYEKL. The V end was cut by 2 bases, the J end by 6 bases, with 11 bases between. The CDR3 consists of 15 residues. The CDR3 here is CASSQIAQGNSPLHF. CDR3 DNA sequence: TGCGCCAGCAGCCAAATCGCCCAGGGTAATTCACCCCTCCACTTT.

The chain employs TRBV7-3 and TRBJ2-2; D unresolved. This CDR3 is built from 15 residues. Germline V gene lookup returns CDR1 SGHTA and CDR2 FQGTGA. V was shortened by 3 bases and J by 0 bases, with 8 bases between the two germline ends. The CDR3 bases are TGTGCCAGCAGCTTTCTCGGTTCGAACACCGGGGAGCTGTTTTTT. This sequence encodes CASSFLGSNTGELFF. Full variable domain (rest looked up from reference TRBV7-3 and TRBJ2-2): GAGVSQTPSNKVTEKGKYVELRCDPISGHTALYWYRQSLGQGPEFLIYFQGTGAADDSGLPNDRFFAVRPEGSVSTLKIQRTERGDSAVYLCASSFLGSNTGELFFGEGSRLTVL.